Listed here are 8 T cell receptor beta chains from one sample, sequenced in a study of T cell responses to AZD1222 COVID-19 vaccine. Profiling relied on immunoSEQ multiplex PCR, and the TCRdb table lists in-frame clones only, not all of them. The repertoire holds 150,000 or so clones, with about nine tenths as singletons. The material was peripheral blood, obtained on day 0 of AZD1222 vaccination. These receptors all stem from an adult in good health.

The rearrangement uses TRBV28 and TRBJ1-3; a weak D match, TRBD1 (6 bases). Germline-derived CDR1 and CDR2 are MDHEN and SYDVKM. The length of the CDR3 is 16 residues. V lost 6 bases to trimming and J lost 2 bases, with 17 bases between them. CDR3 nucleotide sequence: TGTGCCAGCAGCTACCAGGGGTTGGGGCCTGGAAACACCATATATTTT. The encoded protein is CASSYQGLGPGNTIYF.

The genes are TRBV6-2 or TRBV6-3 and TRBJ1-5; D not certain. V lost 0 bases and J lost 10, with 7 bases in between. The CDR3 extends over 12 amino acids. Germline assignment: CDR1 MNHEY and CDR2 SVGEGT. CDR3 nucleotides: TGTGCCAGCAGTTACTCGAGTGGACCCCAGCATTTT. Amino acids: CASSYSSGPQHF.

The chain uses TRBV7-2 and TRBJ2-5; TRBD1 aligns across 7 bases. J lost 5 bases, V lost 0 bases, and 6 bases had no gene match. The CDR3 runs to 15 residues. Germline V gives CDR1 SGHTA, CDR2 FQGNSA. CDR3 bases: TGTGCCAGCAGCTTAGCGCGAAGGGGGCATGAGACCCAGTACTTC. It is translated as CASSLARRGHETQYF. Based on the CDR3 plus reference TRBV7-2 and TRBJ2-5, the full variable domain is GAGVSQSPSNKVTEKGKDVELRCDPISGHTALYWYRQSLGQGLEFLIYFQGNSAPDKSGLPSDRFSAERTGGSVSTLTIQRTQQEDSAVYLCASSLARRGHETQYFGPGTRLLVL.

The chain combines TRBV6-5 with TRBJ1-6, with 8 bases aligning to TRBD1. The CDR3 contains 14 residues. Germline lookup yields CDR1 MNHEY and CDR2 SVGAGI. V lost 2 bases to trimming and J lost 10 bases; unmatched junction nucleotides: 4. CDR3 DNA: TGTGCCAGCAGTTACGTGACAGGGGACTCACCCCTCCACTTT. It translates to CASSYVTGDSPLHF.

V is TRBV6-2 or TRBV6-3 and J is TRBJ1-5, with 8 bases aligning to TRBD1. V dropped 5 bases and J dropped 0; count of bases not matched to a gene: 6. CDR3 size: 16 residues. Germline V CDR1 and CDR2: MNHEY, SVGEGT. Written as DNA, the CDR3 is TGTGCCAGCAGTAGGGGACAGGTTTATAGCAATCAGCCCCAGCATTTT. Amino acids: CASSRGQVYSNQPQHF.

The chain uses TRBV4-3 and TRBJ1-1, with D perhaps TRBD1 (5 bases). This CDR3 has 14 residues. In germline, CDR1 is LGHNA, CDR2 YSLEER. The germline V and J ends were trimmed by 0 bases and 5 bases, with 10 bases remaining between them. The CDR3, as DNA: TGCGCCAGCAGCCAAGAAGGGAGGGGTACTGAAGCTTTCTTT. Its translation: CASSQEGRGTEAFF.

The count of this clone is one. The junction departs from the called germline gene at one end, perhaps through a read error. V usage is TRBV7-2 and J usage is TRBJ1-3; D is unresolved. The CDR3 sequence is 12 residues long. Germline lookup yields CDR1 SGHTA and CDR2 FQGNSA. This CDR3 reads CASRLDMATIYF. CDR3 sequence (DNA): TGTGCCAGCAGATTAGATATGGCCACCATATATTTT.

The genes are TRBV5-8 and TRBJ1-4, with unresolved D. CDR1 and CDR2 (germline): SGHTS, YDEGEE. V was shortened by 0 bases and J by 7 bases, with 13 bases between the two germline ends. The CDR3 is 15 residues long. CDR3 amino acids: CASSLEGDPPEKLFF. In DNA, the CDR3 is TGTGCCAGCAGCTTGGAAGGAGACCCGCCTGAAAAACTGTTTTTT.